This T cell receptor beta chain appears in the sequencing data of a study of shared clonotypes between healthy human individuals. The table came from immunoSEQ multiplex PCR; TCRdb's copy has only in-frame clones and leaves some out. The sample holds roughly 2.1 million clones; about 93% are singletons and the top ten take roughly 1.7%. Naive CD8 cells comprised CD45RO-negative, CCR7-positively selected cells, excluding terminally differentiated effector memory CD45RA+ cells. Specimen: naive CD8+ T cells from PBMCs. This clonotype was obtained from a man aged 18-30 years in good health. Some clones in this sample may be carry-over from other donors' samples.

The CDR3 DNA sequence: TGTGCCAGCAGCGTAGGGGGCCTTACCATTTTTAGCTCCTACAATGAGCAGTTCTTC. The encoded protein is CASSVGGLTIFSSYNEQFF. The chain employs TRBV9 and TRBJ2-1; D is perhaps TRBD1 (5 bases). Trimming stripped 0 bases from V and 0 bases from J, with 19 bases between. Germline loops: CDR1 SGDLS, CDR2 YYNGEE. The CDR3 covers 19 residues. The full variable domain, completed using reference TRBV9 and TRBJ2-1, is DSGVTQTPKHLITATGQRVTLRCSPRSGDLSVYWYQQSLDQGLQFLIQYYNGEERAKGNILERFSAQQFPDLHSELNLSSLELGDSALYFCASSVGGLTIFSSYNEQFFGPGTRLTVL.